This TCR beta chain comes out of a study of blood T cell repertoires in COVID-19. Overall study context: COVID-19 samples collected from the United States, Italy and Spain covered acute and convalescent phases.

The protocol was immunoSEQ multiplex PCR, while the TCRdb copy is restricted to in-frame clones and leaves out a portion. The table has roughly 410,000 clones, 75% to 90% seen once. Patients from Seattle were sampled longitudinally, starting during active infection. This CDR3 has 16 amino acids. Germline V CDR1 and CDR2: LNHDA, SQIVND (reference sequence). V was pared by 5 bases and J by 8 bases, with 7 bases of the junction left unmatched. Sequencing was carried out using peripheral blood. The receptor's source is a woman in her thirties or forties with COVID-19, enrolled during active disease. This chain connects TRBV19 to TRBJ2-1, with 15 bases identical to TRBD2. The CDR3 DNA reads TGTGCCAGTAGTTCCGGGACTAGCGGGGGGATCGATGAGCAGTTCTTC. Amino acids: CASSSGTSGGIDEQFF.